This TCR beta chain was captured in a study of OX40 agonist ivuxolimab in advanced cancers. The wider study: An anti-OX40 (CD134) antibody with agonistic activity, ivuxolimab, was administered to patients. General study points: Clones of CD4+ and CD8+ blood T cells grew by week 6 at doses of 0.1 to 3.0 mg/kg.

On cycle 4 day 1 and cycle 7 day 1, as well as at baseline, blood was sampled. Using immunoSEQ multiplex PCR, the repertoire was profiled, and TCRdb retains in-frame clones only, with some absent. The table has fewer than 50,000 clones, 65% to 80% seen once; the top ten hold under 10%. This clone was seen once. No antigen is known for it. The CDR3 consists of 17 residues. V lost 1 base to trimming and J lost 4 bases, with 17 bases between them. Germline assignment: CDR1 KGHSH and CDR2 LQKENI. The clonotype was recovered from an adult with an advanced solid tumor such as melanoma, head and neck, liver or kidney cancer. The sample consisted of CD4+ or CD8+ T cells sorted from blood, taken in a trial of the OX40 agonist ivuxolimab. V usage is TRBV18 and J usage is TRBJ1-3; D gene ambiguous. The CDR3 DNA reads TGTGCCAGCTCACCACTATCTAGGCCGTCGGAAGGAAACACCATATATTTT. Its translation: CASSPLSRPSEGNTIYF.